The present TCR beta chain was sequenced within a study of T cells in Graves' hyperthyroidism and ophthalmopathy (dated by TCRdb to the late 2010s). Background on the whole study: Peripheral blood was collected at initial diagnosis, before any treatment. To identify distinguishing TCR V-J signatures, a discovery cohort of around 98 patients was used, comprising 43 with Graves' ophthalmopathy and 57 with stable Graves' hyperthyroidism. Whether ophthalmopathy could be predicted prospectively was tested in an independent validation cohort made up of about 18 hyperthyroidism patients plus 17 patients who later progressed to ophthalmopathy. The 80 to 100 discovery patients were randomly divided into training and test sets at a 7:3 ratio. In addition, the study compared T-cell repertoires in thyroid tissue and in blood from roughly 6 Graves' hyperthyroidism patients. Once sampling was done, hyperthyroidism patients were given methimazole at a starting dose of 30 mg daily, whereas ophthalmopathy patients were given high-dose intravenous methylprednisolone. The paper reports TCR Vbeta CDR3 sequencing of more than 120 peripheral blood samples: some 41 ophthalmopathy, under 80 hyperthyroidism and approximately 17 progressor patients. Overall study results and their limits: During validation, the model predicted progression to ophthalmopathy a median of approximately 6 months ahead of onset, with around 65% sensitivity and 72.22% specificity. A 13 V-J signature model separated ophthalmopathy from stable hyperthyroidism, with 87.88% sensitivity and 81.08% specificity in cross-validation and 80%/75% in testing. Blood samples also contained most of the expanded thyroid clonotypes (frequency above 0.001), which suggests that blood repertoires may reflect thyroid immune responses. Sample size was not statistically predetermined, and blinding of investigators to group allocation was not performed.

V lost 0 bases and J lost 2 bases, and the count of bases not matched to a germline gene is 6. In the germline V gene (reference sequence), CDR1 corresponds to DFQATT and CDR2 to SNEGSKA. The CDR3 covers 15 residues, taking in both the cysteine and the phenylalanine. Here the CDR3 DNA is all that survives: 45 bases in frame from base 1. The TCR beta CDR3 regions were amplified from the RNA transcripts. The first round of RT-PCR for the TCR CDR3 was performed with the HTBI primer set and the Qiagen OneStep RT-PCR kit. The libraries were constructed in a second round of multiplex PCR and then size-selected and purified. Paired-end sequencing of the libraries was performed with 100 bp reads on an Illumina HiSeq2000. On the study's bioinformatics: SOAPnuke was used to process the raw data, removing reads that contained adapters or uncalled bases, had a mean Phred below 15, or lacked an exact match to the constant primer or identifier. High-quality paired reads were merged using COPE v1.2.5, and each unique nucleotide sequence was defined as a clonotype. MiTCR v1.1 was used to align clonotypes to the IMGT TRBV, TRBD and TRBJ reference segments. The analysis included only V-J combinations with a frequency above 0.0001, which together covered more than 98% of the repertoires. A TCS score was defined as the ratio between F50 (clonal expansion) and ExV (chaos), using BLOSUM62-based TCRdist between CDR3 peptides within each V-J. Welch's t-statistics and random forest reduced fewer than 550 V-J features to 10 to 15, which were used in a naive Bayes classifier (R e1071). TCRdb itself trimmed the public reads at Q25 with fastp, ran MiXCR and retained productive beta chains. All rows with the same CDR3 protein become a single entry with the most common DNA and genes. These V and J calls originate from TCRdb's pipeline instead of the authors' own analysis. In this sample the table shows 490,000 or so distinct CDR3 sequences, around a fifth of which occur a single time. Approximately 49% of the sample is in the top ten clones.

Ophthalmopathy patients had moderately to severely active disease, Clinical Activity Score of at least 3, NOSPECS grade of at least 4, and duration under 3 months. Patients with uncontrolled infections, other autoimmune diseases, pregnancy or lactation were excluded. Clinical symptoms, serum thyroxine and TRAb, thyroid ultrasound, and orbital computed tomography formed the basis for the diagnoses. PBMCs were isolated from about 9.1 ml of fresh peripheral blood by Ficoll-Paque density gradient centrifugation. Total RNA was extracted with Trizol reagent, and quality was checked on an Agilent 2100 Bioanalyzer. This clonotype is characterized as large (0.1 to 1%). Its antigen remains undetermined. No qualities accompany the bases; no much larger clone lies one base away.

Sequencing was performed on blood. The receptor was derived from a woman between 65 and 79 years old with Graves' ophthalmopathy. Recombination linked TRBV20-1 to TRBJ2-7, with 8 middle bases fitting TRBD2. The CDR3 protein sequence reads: CSARDQGSGAYEQYF. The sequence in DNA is TGCAGTGCTAGAGATCAGGGTAGCGGGGCCTACGAGCAGTACTTC.